This record looks at one T cell receptor (beta chain) sequence and its context. Antigen unknown. This sample is drawn from a study of Ad26.COV2.S vaccination and SARS-CoV-2 variants. Turning to the study itself: Ad26.COV2.S shots went into the muscle once or twice, 56 days apart. Study results and limitations: In vaccinated individuals, spike-specific CD8+ and CD4+ T cell responses reportedly displayed substantial breadth.

Treatment meaning: around 19 received Ad26.COV2.S at low or high dose, single or two shots; a few received placebo; per-sample allocation not given. Sampling occurred on day 63 after the first vaccine or placebo injection. Wuhan-strain SARS-CoV-2 spike was expressed by the Ad26 vector that made up the vaccine. The repertoire was sequenced with immunoSEQ multiplex PCR; TCRdb's copy has only in-frame clones and lacks some. The sample carries roughly 380,000 clones, more than 75% recorded once. CDR1 is SEHNR and CDR2 is FQNEAQ in the germline V gene (reference sequence). The ends lost 5 bases at V and 1 base at J; junction bases unmatched: 6. This CDR3 region has 15 residues.

The TCR sequence derives from a person between 18 and 65 years old who received the Ad26.COV2.S COVID-19 vaccine or a placebo. Sequenced here: peripheral blood, sampled in a trial of Ad26.COV2.S vaccine versus placebo. The chain has TRBV7-9 and TRBJ1-1; 8 positions agree with TRBD1. The CDR3 region is CASSRGQGQNTEAFF. The CDR3 DNA reads TGTGCCAGCAGCCGAGGACAGGGACAGAACACTGAAGCTTTCTTT.